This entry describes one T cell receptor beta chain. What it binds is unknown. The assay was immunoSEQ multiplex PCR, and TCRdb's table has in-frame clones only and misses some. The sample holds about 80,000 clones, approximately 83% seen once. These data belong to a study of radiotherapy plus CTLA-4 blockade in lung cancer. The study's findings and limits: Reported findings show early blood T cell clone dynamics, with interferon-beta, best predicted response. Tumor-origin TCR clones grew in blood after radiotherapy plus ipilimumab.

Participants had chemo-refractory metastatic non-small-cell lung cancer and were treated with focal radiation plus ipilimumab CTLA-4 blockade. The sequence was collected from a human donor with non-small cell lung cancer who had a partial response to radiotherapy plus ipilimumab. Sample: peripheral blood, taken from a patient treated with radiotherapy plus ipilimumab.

CDR3 DNA sequence: TGTGCCAGCCAAAAAGGACAGACTTATCAGCCCCAGCATTTT. Protein: CASQKGQTYQPQHF. The V call is TRBV6-5, the J call TRBJ1-5, with D possibly matching TRBD1 (6 bases). Trimming removed 8 bases from V and 5 bases from J, with 16 bases in between. Looked up from germline, CDR1 is MNHEY and CDR2 is SVGAGI. This CDR3 comprises 14 residues.